This T cell receptor (beta chain) was observed in a study of PD-1 blockade in classical Hodgkin lymphoma. Repertoires were generated with immunoSEQ multiplex PCR, while TCRdb's copy carries only in-frame clones and drops some. This table holds tens of thousands of clones, 70% to 90% found once. Study-wide points: With respect to the repertoire differences, their causes, possibly disease activity or prior therapy, remain undefined. Exclusion covered patients beginning nivolumab under 1 year post-ASCT. Newly diagnosed patients were said to have less baseline TCR diversity than healthy donors did.

Remarks on this clone: Antigen: not known.

Noted time point: cycle 4 day 1 (C4D1), after about 6 weeks of nivolumab. Patients all relapsed after autologous stem cell transplantation, and there was variation in brentuximab vedotin exposure. The trim removed 5 bases at V and 6 bases at J, leaving 11 bases unmatched. The germline CDR1 and CDR2 sequences are SGHRS and YFSETQ. The CDR3 has 15 residues. This sequence originates from a human donor with classical Hodgkin lymphoma. The specimen comprised peripheral blood mononuclear cells (PBMCs), sampled before the fourth cycle of nivolumab. This rearrangement joins TRBV5-1 to TRBJ2-7; 10 bases agree with TRBD1. The CDR3 reads CASRTGTGEMREQYF. The CDR3 nucleotides read TGCGCCAGCAGGACCGGGACAGGGGAGATGCGCGAGCAGTACTTC.